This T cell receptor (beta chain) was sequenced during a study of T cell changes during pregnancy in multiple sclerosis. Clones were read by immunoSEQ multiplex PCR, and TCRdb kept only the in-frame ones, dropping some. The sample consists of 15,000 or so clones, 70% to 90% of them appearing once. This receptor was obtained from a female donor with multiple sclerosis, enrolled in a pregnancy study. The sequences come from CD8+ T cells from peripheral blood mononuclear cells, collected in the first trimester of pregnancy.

Here the CDR3 reads CSVRGPDGYTF. CDR3 bases: TGCAGCGTGCGGGGGCCCGACGGCTACACCTTC. This rearrangement joins TRBV29-1 to TRBJ1-2; perhaps TRBD1 as D (6 bases). CDR1 is SQVTM, CDR2 ANQGSEA, per germline. The V and J ends lost 6 bases and 8 bases respectively, with 13 bases between them. The CDR3 extends over 11 amino acids.